These 22 T cell receptor beta chains originate from one sample sequenced in a study of blood T cell repertoires in COVID-19. Produced via immunoSEQ multiplex PCR; TCRdb's table is partial and in-frame only. The repertoire holds roughly 84,000 clones, roughly 80% seen once, with 15% in the top ten. Sample: peripheral blood. These receptor sequences come from a woman of 80 years or more with acute or convalescent COVID-19.

This sequence joins TRBV19 and TRBJ2-2, with D possibly being TRBD1 (5 bases). Germline loops: CDR1 LNHDA, CDR2 SQIVND (reference sequence). The V and J ends lost 4 bases and 1 base respectively, with 7 bases between them. CDR3 length equals 14 residues. The CDR3 nucleotides read TGTGCCAGTAGTAAGCAGGGGAACACCGGGGAGCTGTTTTTT. Protein product: CASSKQGNTGELFF.

The DNA for the CDR3 is TGTGCCAGCAGCTTCGGGGGGGCCAGCGGAACCGGGGAGCTGTTTTTT. This translates into CASSFGGASGTGELFF. V is TRBV5-4 and J is TRBJ2-2; 8 bases match TRBD2. Germline V CDR1 and CDR2: SGHNT, YYREEE (reference sequence). This CDR3 comprises 16 residues. V was pared by 2 bases and J by 5 bases, with 8 bases of the junction left unmatched.

This clone was observed once. The CDR3 protein is CASADGGAKNIQYF. For the CDR3, the DNA is TGTGCCAGCGCTGACGGAGGGGCCAAAAACATTCAGTACTTC. The chain uses TRBV5-4 and TRBJ2-4, with D possibly TRBD2 on 6 matching bases. CDR1 and CDR2 from the germline V gene are SGHNT and YYREEE (reference sequence). V shed 7 bases and J shed 1 base, with 12 bases lying between them. The CDR3 is 14 amino acids.

This clone was recorded only once. This chain connects TRBV7-8 to TRBJ2-3; TRBD1 is a possible D gene (5 bases). V lost 3 bases and J 3 bases, leaving 16 bases between the germline ends. The germline V gene has CDR1 SGHVS and CDR2 FQNEAQ. The CDR3 covers 16 residues. The CDR3 DNA follows: TGTGCCAGCAGCTTCGAAGGGGCTTGGCGTACAGATACGCAGTATTTT. Its translation is CASSFEGAWRTDTQYF.

The chain is built from TRBV2 and TRBJ2-2, with D maybe TRBD1 (5 bases). There are 14 residues in the CDR3. With 2 bases removed from V and 4 bases from J, the gap between germline ends came to 8 bases. The germline CDR1 and CDR2 sequences are SNHLY and FYNNEI. The CDR3 is CASSERDSTGELFF. The CDR3 nucleotides read TGTGCCAGCAGTGAAAGAGACAGCACCGGGGAGCTGTTTTTT.

The rearrangement joins TRBV10-1 to TRBJ2-1; 10 bases match TRBD2. The germline V gene encodes CDR1 WNHNN and CDR2 SYGVQD (reference sequence). Trimming at V came to 0 bases and at J to 8 bases, leaving 10 bases not matched to a gene. The CDR3 runs to 17 residues. CDR3 sequence reads: CASSESRSGGAPDEQFF. For the CDR3, the DNA is TGCGCCAGCAGTGAGTCGCGGAGCGGGGGGGCCCCGGATGAGCAGTTCTTC.

This clone was found a few times. The chain has TRBV6-2 or TRBV6-3 and TRBJ1-1; 7 bases align to TRBD1. The CDR3 is 15 residues long. Germline loops: CDR1 MNHEY, CDR2 SVGEGT. V trimming: 0 bases; J trimming: 5 bases; junction bases outside the gene matches: 6. This CDR3 is CASSYSGGSGTEAFF. For the CDR3, the DNA is TGTGCCAGCAGTTACTCAGGGGGCAGTGGGACTGAAGCTTTCTTT.

Only one count was recorded for this clone. The chain recombines TRBV4-3 with TRBJ2-1; D perhaps matches TRBD1 (6 bases). The V end was cut by 4 bases, the J end by 0 bases, with 10 bases between. CDR1 and CDR2 (germline): LGHNA, YSLEER. The length of the CDR3 is 15 residues. CDR3 amino acids: CASSPGQSSYNEQFF. DNA for the CDR3: TGCGCCAGCAGCCCCGGACAGAGCTCCTACAATGAGCAGTTCTTC.

The chain employs TRBV19 and TRBJ2-7, with D perhaps TRBD1 (6 bases). Germline CDR1 and CDR2: LNHDA and SQIVND (reference sequence). The length of the CDR3 is 13 residues. Trimming removed 10 bases from V and 3 bases from J, with 16 bases in between. The DNA for the CDR3 is TGTGCCAAACCCCGGGACATATACTACGAGCAGTACTTC. This encodes CAKPRDIYYEQYF.

The chain couples TRBV12-5 to TRBJ2-1, with TRBD2 matching over 12 bases. Looked up from germline, CDR1 is LGHNT and CDR2 is FRNRAP. The junction had 7 bases not matched to a gene; V was cut back by 6 bases and J by 4 bases. This CDR3 has 16 amino acids. The CDR3 loop is CASGPGLAGRYNEQFF. In DNA form, the CDR3 reads TGTGCTAGTGGGCCCGGACTAGCGGGGCGATACAATGAGCAGTTCTTC.

This sequence joins TRBV12-3 or TRBV12-4 and TRBJ1-4, with D possibly being TRBD1 (5 bases). The CDR3 sequence is 13 residues long. V lost 6 bases and J lost 12, with 17 bases in between. Written as DNA, the CDR3 is TGTGCCAGCAGCCTGACCTGGGGGGAAGAACTGTTTTTT. Residues: CASSLTWGEELFF.

V and J are TRBV19 and TRBJ1-1; TRBD1 matches 7 bases. With 5 bases clipped from V and 0 bases from J, the junction kept 9 bases outside the gene matches. Germline CDR1 is LNHDA and CDR2 is SQIVND (reference sequence). The CDR3 consists of 16 residues. CDR3 coding DNA: TGTGCCAGTAGTTCCCGGACAGGAATAATGAACACTGAAGCTTTCTTT. This translates into CASSSRTGIMNTEAFF.

The chain joins TRBV2 to TRBJ1-1, with 7 bases fitting TRBD1. CDR3 size: 13 residues. Germline values: CDR1 SNHLY, CDR2 FYNNEI. The CDR3 coding sequence is TGTGGTGACAGGGCGAGAATGAACACTGAAGCTTTCTTT. Its translation is CGDRARMNTEAFF.

This chain joins TRBV6-2 or TRBV6-3 and TRBJ1-2; D is possibly TRBD1 (6 bases). Deletions cut 2 bases from V and 8 bases from J, with 24 bases between. Germline assignment: CDR1 MNHEY and CDR2 SVGEGT. The length of the CDR3 is 17 residues. The CDR3 DNA sequence: TGTGCCAGCAGTTACGGGGGCGGGTGGAGAGACGCGCAAGGCTACACCTTC. Encoded protein: CASSYGGGWRDAQGYTF.

The chain carries TRBV11-3 and TRBJ2-3, with D possibly TRBD2 on 6 matching bases. Germline V gives CDR1 SGHNT, CDR2 YENEEA. The V end lost 4 bases, the J end lost 6 bases, and 14 bases lay between the germline ends. CDR3 length equals 14 residues. CDR3 in amino acids: CASSSGTGGDTQYF. The CDR3 region has the DNA TGTGCCAGCAGCTCGGGGACTGGGGGGGATACGCAGTATTTT. Filled out from reference TRBV11-3 and TRBJ2-3, the complete variable domain reads EAGVVQSPRYKIIEKKQPVAFWCNPISGHNTLYWYLQNLGQGPELLIRYENEEAVDDSQLPKDRFSAERLKGVDSTLKIQPAELGDSAVYLCASSSGTGGDTQYFGPGTRLTVL.

V gene TRBV25-1 combines with J gene TRBJ1-2; TRBD1 might be the D (5 bases). V was shortened by 3 bases and J by 3 bases, with 11 bases between the two germline ends. Germline assignment: CDR1 MGHDK and CDR2 SYGVNS. This CDR3 spans 14 amino acids. The CDR3 DNA follows: TGTGCCAGCAGTGATTGGGGGGGGTACTATGGCTACACCTTC. Protein: CASSDWGGYYGYTF.

The chain joins TRBV6-1 to TRBJ1-2; 7 nucleotides align to TRBD1. The germline V gene has CDR1 MNHNS and CDR2 SASEGT. This CDR3 has 16 amino acids. The J segment lost 7 bases and the V segment lost 0 bases, leaving 11 bases of the junction unmatched. The CDR3 coding sequence is TGTGCCAGCAGTGAAGCGTGGCAGGGGGTTATCAGTGGCTACACCTTC. Translation gives CASSEAWQGVISGYTF.

This clone was recorded only once. The chain recombines TRBV28 with TRBJ1-1, with TRBD1 matching over 7 bases. The V and J ends lost 2 bases and 4 bases, in that order; junction bases with no gene match: 4. Germline values: CDR1 MDHEN, CDR2 SYDVKM. The CDR3 has 14 residues. The CDR3 region is CASSLGQGGTEAFF. The DNA for the CDR3 is TGTGCCAGCAGTTTAGGGCAGGGGGGCACTGAAGCTTTCTTT.

The chain couples TRBV4-2 to TRBJ2-7; 8 bases are shared with TRBD2. The CDR3 loop spans 14 amino acids. The J segment lost 2 bases and the V segment lost 6 bases, leaving 6 bases of the junction unmatched. The germline V gene has CDR1 LGHNA and CDR2 YNFKEQ. This CDR3 is CASSRGGEPYEQYF. The CDR3 DNA reads as TGTGCCAGCAGTCGGGGGGGGGAACCCTACGAGCAGTACTTC.

This clone was detected only once. The chain combines TRBV30 with TRBJ1-1, with 8 positions matching TRBD1. The germline CDR1 and CDR2 sequences are GTSNPN and SVGIG (reference sequence). Unmatched junction bases numbered 6, after V lost 2 bases and J lost 4 bases. CDR3 length equals 14 residues. CDR3 protein: CAWSFPDRGTEAFF. The CDR3 coding sequence is TGTGCCTGGAGTTTTCCCGACAGGGGCACTGAAGCTTTCTTT.

The chain combines TRBV11-3 with TRBJ2-1; D may be TRBD2 (5 bases). Germline assignment: CDR1 SGHNT and CDR2 YENEEA. The CDR3 has 15 residues. Trimming pared 5 bases from V and 1 base from J, leaving 12 bases between. DNA of the CDR3: TGTGCCAGCAGCGAAATGAGCGGTTCCTACAATGAGCAGTTCTTC. Residues: CASSEMSGSYNEQFF.

The chain couples TRBV7-8 to TRBJ1-1; D unresolved. The CDR3 length is 15 residues. V was trimmed by 5 bases and J by 1 base, leaving 14 bases between them. Germline lookup yields CDR1 SGHVS and CDR2 FQNEAQ. The CDR3 reads CASSPLEVGNTEAFF. The CDR3, as DNA: TGTGCCAGCAGCCCGCTTGAGGTTGGGAACACTGAAGCTTTCTTT.